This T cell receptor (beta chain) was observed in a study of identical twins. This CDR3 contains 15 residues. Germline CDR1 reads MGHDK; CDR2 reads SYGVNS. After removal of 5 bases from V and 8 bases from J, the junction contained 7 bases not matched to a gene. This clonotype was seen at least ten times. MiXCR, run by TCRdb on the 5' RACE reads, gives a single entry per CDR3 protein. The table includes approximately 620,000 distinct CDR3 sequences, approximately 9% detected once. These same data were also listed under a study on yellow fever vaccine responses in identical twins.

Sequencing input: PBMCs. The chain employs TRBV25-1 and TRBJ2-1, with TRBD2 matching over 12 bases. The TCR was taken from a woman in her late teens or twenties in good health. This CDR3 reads CASSLLAGGPHEQFF. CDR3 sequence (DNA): TGTGCCAGCAGTTTACTAGCGGGGGGCCCCCATGAGCAGTTCTTC.